This T cell receptor (beta chain) comes out of a study of OX40 agonist ivuxolimab in advanced cancers. This clone was picked up one time. Its antigen remains unidentified. Overall study findings and caveats: Partial responders at 0.1-3.0 mg/kg showed near-lowest clonal expansion.

CDR3 length equals 12 residues. Trimming shortened V by 6 bases and J by 5 bases, and 10 bases separated the two germline ends. Germline lookup yields CDR1 SNHLY and CDR2 FYNNEI. Here immunoSEQ multiplex PCR was the method, and the copy in TCRdb shows in-frame clones only, minus some. The repertoire consists of roughly 23,000 clones, with more than 80% occurring once and the leading ten covering roughly a fifth. V and J are TRBV2 and TRBJ2-5; a weak D match, TRBD1 (6 bases). Here the sequenced sample was CD4+ or CD8+ T cells sorted from blood, taken in a trial of the OX40 agonist ivuxolimab. The clonotype originates from an adult with an advanced solid tumor such as melanoma, head and neck, liver or kidney cancer. CDR3 sequence (DNA): TGTGCCAGCAGCCAGGGGCACGAGACCCAGTACTTC. Translating it yields CASSQGHETQYF.